Below are 11 T cell receptor beta chains sequenced from a single sample in a study of low-dose radiotherapy and immunotherapy resistance in tumors (dated by TCRdb to 2021 to 2024). Explained via the paper, the time point label denotes: before trial treatment. TCRdb lists the instrument as Illumina HiSeq 2500. To make first-strand cDNA, Superscript III was used along with a set of TRAV- and TRBV-specific primers so that both the TCRalpha and TCRbeta chains were covered. TCRs were amplified with Phusion for approximately 19 PCR cycles using a constant-region primer together with the adapter attached to the V primers. TCRdb took the public reads, trimmed them with fastp at Q25, ran MiXCR for clone calling and kept in-frame beta chains. CDR3 protein sequences are deduplicated, and each keeps its most common genes and DNA. This sample comprises about 64,000 distinct CDR3 sequences, around 27% of them detected only once. 6.6% of the sample is held by the ten biggest clonotypes.

Here the sequenced sample was PBMCs, taken before treatment. These receptors were collected from a male donor with rectosigmoid adenocarcinoma.

J is TRBJ1-6 and V is TRBV28, with a tentative D call TRBD1 (5 bases). The CDR3 length is 17 residues. CDR1 MDHEN and CDR2 SYDVKM come from the germline V gene. Trimming removed 7 bases from V and 8 bases from J, with 24 bases in between. In DNA form, the CDR3 reads TGTGCCAGCAATCACTTTACCGCCAGGGTGAGGGATTCACCCCTCCACTTT. This encodes CASNHFTARVRDSPLHF.

In its sample, this clonotype was seen many times. CDR3 in amino acids: CSAGLSLAKNIQYF. The CDR3 nucleotides read TGCAGTGCCGGTTTGAGCTTAGCCAAAAACATTCAGTACTTC. The genes are TRBV20-1 and TRBJ2-4; D unresolved. The CDR3 covers 14 residues. Germline CDR1 reads DFQATT; CDR2 reads SNEGSKA (reference sequence). Deletions cut 6 bases from V and 0 bases from J, with 12 bases between.

This clonotype was seen many times. The chain uses TRBV19 and TRBJ2-1; no reliable D call. This CDR3 spans 12 amino acids. The V gene's germline CDR1 is LNHDA and CDR2 SQIVND (reference sequence). With 5 bases removed from V and 5 bases from J, the gap between germline ends came to 7 bases. CDR3 sequence: CASSPWDNEQFF. The CDR3 DNA reads TGTGCCAGTAGTCCTTGGGACAATGAGCAGTTCTTC.

This clonotype was detected ten times or more. The V gene is TRBV28, the J gene TRBJ2-4; D ambiguous. Looked up from germline, CDR1 is MDHEN and CDR2 is SYDVKM. V dropped 5 bases and J dropped 3 bases, with 8 bases sitting between them. The CDR3 loop spans 13 amino acids. The chain's CDR3 is CASSEASKNIQYF. The CDR3 DNA reads TGTGCCAGCAGTGAGGCTAGCAAAAACATTCAGTACTTC.

This clonotype was counted at least ten times. The rearrangement joins TRBV20-1 to TRBJ1-2, with D unclear. CDR3 length: 14 amino acids. The germline gives CDR1 DFQATT, CDR2 SNEGSKA (reference sequence). V shed 1 base and J shed 3 bases, with 12 bases lying between them. CDR3 nucleotides: TGCAGTGCTAGAGCTTTTCGGGTGGACTATGGCTACACCTTC. This encodes CSARAFRVDYGYTF.

This clonotype was recorded many times. The chain employs TRBV5-4 and TRBJ2-2, with D hard to call. Germline V lookup: CDR1 SGHNT, CDR2 YYREEE (reference sequence). The CDR3 covers 13 residues. Trimming shortened V by 1 base and J by 6 bases, and 7 bases separated the two germline ends. CDR3 residues: CASSLWTAGELFF. CDR3 DNA sequence: TGTGCCAGCAGCTTGTGGACGGCCGGGGAGCTGTTTTTT. Full variable domain (outside the CDR3, taken from reference TRBV5-4 and TRBJ2-2): ETGVTQSPTHLIKTRGQQVTLRCSSQSGHNTVSWYQQALGQGPQFIFQYYREEENGRGNFPPRFSGLQFPNYSSELNVNALELDDSALYLCASSLWTAGELFFGEGSRLTVL.

Here the CDR3 DNA reads TGCAGTGCTAGAGACTCAGCAACTAATGAAAAACTGTTTTTT. Translated, it gives CSARDSATNEKLFF. This sequence joins TRBV20-1 and TRBJ1-4; D is unresolved. V was clipped by 0 bases and J by 0 bases, with 5 bases between them. This CDR3 has 14 residues. CDR1 DFQATT and CDR2 SNEGSKA come from the germline V gene (reference sequence).

This clonotype came up many times. The V gene is TRBV7-2, the J gene TRBJ2-7; 11 nucleotides agree with TRBD2. The CDR3 covers 15 residues. Germline V gives CDR1 SGHTA, CDR2 FQGNSA. Trimming took 4 bases from V and 0 from J; bases not matched to a gene: 2. The CDR3 spells CASSSSGGPSYEQYF. The DNA of the CDR3 is TGTGCCAGCAGCTCTAGCGGGGGGCCCTCCTACGAGCAGTACTTC.

At least ten counts were recorded for this clonotype. An end of the junction does not agree with germline; a read error may underlie this. This chain joins TRBV3-1 and TRBJ2-7, with 11 positions matching TRBD2. Germline V gives CDR1 LGHDT, CDR2 YNNKEL (reference sequence). The CDR3 totals 17 residues. This chain's CDR3 is CASSPTTSGGRSSEQYF. The CDR3 nucleotides read TGTGCCAGCAGTCCCACTACTAGCGGGGGACGTTCCTCCGAGCAGTACTTC.

This clonotype was counted ten times or more. V usage is TRBV6-5 and J usage is TRBJ2-3, with D perhaps assigned TRBD1 or TRBD2 (5 bases each). In germline, CDR1 is MNHEY, CDR2 SVGAGI. The V gene lost 6 bases and the J gene lost 2 bases, with 24 bases spanning the gap. The CDR3 consists of 18 residues. The CDR3 protein is CASSGRGPLLATTDTQYF. The CDR3 nucleotides are TGTGCCAGCAGCGGCCGGGGCCCTCTCCTGGCGACCACAGATACGCAGTATTTT.

This clonotype was recorded many times. The chain has TRBV3-1 and TRBJ2-3; D not resolved. Deletions cut 3 bases from V and 8 bases from J, with 9 bases between. Germline V gene data show CDR1 as LGHDT and CDR2 as YNNKEL (reference sequence). CDR3 length: 12 amino acids. Here the CDR3 reads CASSHVPSTQYF. The CDR3 nucleotides read TGTGCCAGCAGCCATGTGCCCAGTACGCAGTATTTT.